The 32 T cell receptor beta chains below come from one sample, sequenced in a study of blood T cell repertoires in COVID-19. Using immunoSEQ multiplex PCR, the repertoire was profiled, and TCRdb retains in-frame clones only, with some absent. This sample has roughly 91,000 clones, with 84% found just once. The sample was peripheral blood. Every receptor here comes from a man aged 70 or older with active or convalescent COVID-19.

V usage is TRBV27 and J usage is TRBJ2-2; 9 bases agree with TRBD1. After removal of 6 bases from V and 5 bases from J, the junction contained 7 bases not matched to a gene. There are 15 residues in the CDR3. The germline gives CDR1 MNHEY, CDR2 SMNVEV (reference sequence). This CDR3 is CASRTGTGLTGELFF. The CDR3 region has the DNA TGTGCCAGCAGGACCGGGACAGGGTTGACCGGGGAGCTGTTTTTT.

This chain connects TRBV3-1 (or the pseudogene TRBV3-2) to TRBJ2-1; perhaps TRBD2 as D (6 bases). CDR3 length: 16 amino acids. Per the germline V gene, CDR1 is LGHDT and CDR2 is YNNKEL (reference sequence). Trimming removed 0 bases from V and 3 bases from J, with 12 bases in between. Written as DNA, the CDR3 is TGTGCCAGCAGCCAAGAGAGGACTACCGTCTACAATGAGCAGTTCTTC. It is translated as CASSQERTTVYNEQFF.

The V gene is TRBV6-5, the J gene TRBJ1-5, with a weak D call TRBD1 (6 bases). Germline V gives CDR1 MNHEY, CDR2 SVGAGI. The CDR3 consists of 13 residues. The ends were cut back, 6 bases at V and 6 bases at J, with 12 bases in the middle. Here the CDR3 DNA reads TGTGCCAGCAGGGCAGGGGCCAGTCAGCCCCAGCATTTT. Protein: CASRAGASQPQHF.

This clone has a single count. The chain couples TRBV12-3 or TRBV12-4 to TRBJ2-5; no clear D gene. The CDR3 covers 13 residues. V was clipped by 6 bases and J by 7 bases, with 15 bases between them. CDR3 coding DNA: TGTGCCAGCAGCCTCGGCCCCTCGGGGACCCAGTACTTC. This gives the protein CASSLGPSGTQYF.

The gene calls are TRBV3-1 (or the pseudogene TRBV3-2) and TRBJ2-5; D perhaps matches TRBD1 (6 bases). The CDR3 sequence is 15 residues long. V gave up 1 base and J gave up 4 bases, with 13 bases separating them. The V gene's germline CDR1 is LGHDT and CDR2 YNNKEL (reference sequence). As DNA, the CDR3 is TGTGCCAGCAGCCAAGGAATGACAGGAGGAGAGACCCAGTACTTC. It specifies CASSQGMTGGETQYF.

This CDR3 reads CASSPPSTVGRYGYTF. The CDR3 DNA reads as TGTGCCAGCTCACCACCTTCGACCGTTGGGCGCTATGGCTACACCTTC. V is TRBV18 and J is TRBJ1-2; D ambiguous. Trimming removed 0 bases from V and 4 bases from J, with 15 bases in between. This CDR3 contains 16 residues. Germline CDR1 reads KGHSH; CDR2 reads LQKENI.

The gene calls are TRBV2 and TRBJ1-5; no firm D call. The V gene lost 1 base and the J gene lost 5 bases, with 6 bases spanning the gap. The CDR3 has 13 amino acids. Per germline, CDR1 SNHLY and CDR2 FYNNEI. The CDR3 region has the DNA TGTGCCAGCAGTGAAGGCCGGGATCAGCCCCAGCATTTT. It yields the protein CASSEGRDQPQHF.

The chain's CDR3 is CASSIRGQSYEQYF. CDR3 sequence (DNA): TGCGCCAGCAGCATTCGTGGACAGAGCTACGAGCAGTACTTC. V usage is TRBV5-1 and J usage is TRBJ2-7, with a possible D match to TRBD1 (6 bases). The V and J ends lost 4 bases and 3 bases respectively, with 14 bases between them. The CDR3 has 14 amino acids. Germline V gene lookup returns CDR1 SGHRS and CDR2 YFSETQ.

The V and J genes are TRBV5-1 and TRBJ1-4, with 8 bases fitting TRBD1. CDR3 length: 14 amino acids. Germline V gene lookup returns CDR1 SGHRS and CDR2 YFSETQ. V shed 4 bases, J shed 8 bases, and the junction held 7 bases outside the gene matches. CDR3 nucleotide sequence: TGCGCCAGCAGCCATCAGGGGGCAGGAGAAAAACTGTTTTTT. Encoded protein: CASSHQGAGEKLFF.

V and J are TRBV10-3 and TRBJ2-5, with a tentative D call TRBD2 (6 bases). The germline V and J ends were trimmed by 6 bases and 4 bases, with 9 bases remaining between them. The germline V gene encodes CDR1 ENHRY and CDR2 SYGVKD. The CDR3 has 12 residues. DNA for the CDR3: TGTGCCATCAGGGGGGGAGCAGAGACCCAGTACTTC. It codes for CAIRGGAETQYF.

The J gene is TRBJ1-4, the V gene TRBV28; D might be TRBD1 (6 bases). Germline V gene lookup returns CDR1 MDHEN and CDR2 SYDVKM. The CDR3 loop spans 14 amino acids. Trimming removed 2 bases from V and 9 bases from J, with 13 bases in between. The CDR3 nucleotides read TGTGCCAGCAGTTTAATAGGGGGTGAGAAAAAACTGTTTTTT. Translation gives CASSLIGGEKKLFF.

The chain employs TRBV11-2 and TRBJ1-2, with 10 nucleotides matching TRBD1. Trimming removed 5 bases from V and 8 bases from J; junction bases left unmatched: 11. Germline assignment: CDR1 SGHAT and CDR2 FQNNGV. There are 15 residues in the CDR3. The CDR3 reads CASSLGTGAPRGYTF. CDR3 DNA sequence: TGTGCCAGCAGCCTAGGGACAGGGGCGCCCCGAGGCTACACCTTC.

This chain uses TRBV6-6 with TRBJ1-5; 12 nucleotides match TRBD1. J was trimmed by 1 base and V by 6 bases; bases with no gene match: 4. The CDR3 has 16 residues. Germline V gene sequence: CDR1 MNHNY, CDR2 SVGAGI (reference sequence). Here the CDR3 reads CASRSGTGGSNQPQHF. The CDR3 coding sequence is TGTGCCAGCAGGTCCGGGACAGGGGGCAGCAATCAGCCCCAGCATTTT.

The chain carries TRBV6-2 or TRBV6-3 and TRBJ2-4, with D perhaps matching TRBD1 (6 bases). Germline V lookup: CDR1 MNHEY, CDR2 SVGEGT. V dropped 0 bases and J dropped 1 base, with 16 bases sitting between them. The CDR3 covers 18 residues. The CDR3 DNA follows: TGTGCCAGCAGTTACTCTCTGCAACAGGGTCGGGCCAAAAACATTCAGTACTTC. This codes for CASSYSLQQGRAKNIQYF.

The rearrangement links TRBV5-1 to TRBJ2-1; weak D call: TRBD1 (6 bases). CDR3 length: 14 amino acids. Trimming left V 0 bases short and J 6 bases short, with 10 bases between. Germline-derived CDR1 and CDR2 are SGHRS and YFSETQ. The chain's CDR3 is CASSLGDTSNEQFF. CDR3 DNA: TGCGCCAGCAGCTTGGGGGACACCTCCAATGAGCAGTTCTTC.

This chain links TRBV5-5 with TRBJ1-1; D unclear. Germline V gene lookup returns CDR1 SGHKS and CDR2 YYEKEE (reference sequence). The CDR3 has 15 residues. Trimming removed 0 bases from V and 2 bases from J, with 11 bases in between. The CDR3: CASSLVPSLNTEAFF. The CDR3 DNA reads as TGTGCCAGCAGCTTGGTCCCTTCCCTAAACACTGAAGCTTTCTTT.

V usage is TRBV6-2 or TRBV6-3 and J usage is TRBJ2-3, with TRBD2 matching 11 bases. The V gene end was trimmed by 2 bases and the J gene end by 0 bases; junction bases not matched to a gene: 10. This CDR3 has 19 residues. Germline V gene data show CDR1 as MNHEY and CDR2 as SVGEGT. CDR3 in amino acids: CASSYPRLAGTSSTDTQYF. The CDR3, as DNA: TGTGCCAGCAGTTACCCCCGACTAGCGGGGACTTCTAGCACAGATACGCAGTATTTT.

In DNA, the CDR3 is TGTGCCAGCAGCTTACGTCGGACAGGGGCCCACAATCAGCCCCAGCATTTT. This translates into CASSLRRTGAHNQPQHF. The rearrangement joins TRBV7-2 to TRBJ1-5; 9 nucleotides align to TRBD1. In germline, CDR1 is SGHTA, CDR2 FQGNSA. V trimming: 2 bases; J trimming: 3 bases; junction bases outside the gene matches: 8. The CDR3 spans 17 residues. The entire variable domain, with the rest obtained from reference TRBV7-2 and TRBJ1-5, is as follows: GAGVSQSPSNKVTEKGKDVELRCDPISGHTALYWYRQSLGQGLEFLIYFQGNSAPDKSGLPSDRFSAERTGGSVSTLTIQRTQQEDSAVYLCASSLRRTGAHNQPQHFGDGTRLSIL.

The V call is TRBV18, the J call TRBJ1-2, with D unresolved. The CDR3 loop spans 13 amino acids. V was pared by 2 bases and J by 7 bases, with 11 bases between. The germline V gene encodes CDR1 KGHSH and CDR2 LQKENI. Here the CDR3 reads CASSPSTEAGYTF. The CDR3 DNA sequence: TGTGCCAGCTCACCAAGTACTGAAGCTGGCTACACCTTC.

The V and J genes are TRBV11-2 and TRBJ1-1, with D hard to call. The germline V and J ends were trimmed by 0 bases and 8 bases, with 10 bases remaining between them. The germline V gene has CDR1 SGHAT and CDR2 FQNNGV. CDR3 length: 13 residues. This CDR3 is CASSLDPREEAFF. In nucleotides, the CDR3 is TGTGCCAGCAGCTTAGATCCCCGAGAAGAAGCTTTCTTT.

The genes are TRBV6-5 and TRBJ2-5; possibly TRBD1 for D (6 bases). CDR1 is MNHEY and CDR2 is SVGAGI in the germline V gene. V was trimmed by 2 bases and J by 4 bases, leaving 14 bases between them. The CDR3 consists of 15 residues. The DNA for the CDR3 is TGTGCCAGCAGTTACGACGGGACATTGGGAGAGACCCAGTACTTC. As protein: CASSYDGTLGETQYF.

The chain employs TRBV18 and TRBJ1-2, with D perhaps TRBD1 (6 bases). Germline values: CDR1 KGHSH, CDR2 LQKENI. CDR3 length: 17 residues. V was trimmed by 3 bases and J by 0 bases, leaving 17 bases between them. CDR3 protein: CASSPEPTGKTNYGYTF. The CDR3 DNA reads as TGTGCCAGCTCACCTGAGCCGACAGGAAAGACTAACTATGGCTACACCTTC.

This rearrangement joins TRBV25-1 to TRBJ2-5, with a possible D match to TRBD1 (6 bases). Germline loops: CDR1 MGHDK, CDR2 SYGVNS. Deletions cut 6 bases from V and 8 bases from J, with 22 bases between. The CDR3 loop spans 15 amino acids. This chain's CDR3 is CASSLGTLGGETQYF. The CDR3 DNA reads as TGTGCCAGCAGCTTAGGGACACTGGGTGGTGAAACCCAGTACTTC.

The rearrangement joins TRBV7-3 to TRBJ2-1; the match to TRBD2 covers 9 bases. The V gene end was trimmed by 9 bases and the J gene end by 4 bases; junction bases not matched to a gene: 4. The CDR3 spans 13 residues. Germline lookup yields CDR1 SGHTA and CDR2 FQGTGA. The CDR3 DNA sequence: TGTGCCAGTAGCGGGGGCGTTTACAATGAGCAGTTCTTC. It encodes CASSGGVYNEQFF.

This clone has only one observation. The genes are TRBV5-4 and TRBJ1-6; 8 positions agree with TRBD1. CDR3 length: 16 amino acids. V dropped 4 bases and J dropped 5; count of bases not matched to a gene: 8. In germline, CDR1 is SGHNT, CDR2 YYREEE (reference sequence). CDR3 in amino acids: CASSQRTGIDNSPLHF. The CDR3 nucleotides read TGTGCCAGCAGCCAGCGGACAGGGATCGATAATTCACCCCTCCACTTT. The variable domain in full, completed from reference TRBV5-4 and TRBJ1-6, reads ETGVTQSPTHLIKTRGQQVTLRCSSQSGHNTVSWYQQALGQGPQFIFQYYREEENGRGNFPPRFSGLQFPNYSSELNVNALELDDSALYLCASSQRTGIDNSPLHFGNGTRLTVT.

The chain employs TRBV19 and TRBJ1-4; unclear D gene. Germline values: CDR1 LNHDA, CDR2 SQIVND (reference sequence). This CDR3 contains 13 residues. V shed 6 bases and J shed 4 bases, with 9 bases lying between them. CDR3: CASSLRYNEKLFF. Written as DNA, the CDR3 is TGTGCCAGTAGCTTGAGATATAATGAAAAACTGTTTTTT.

This rearrangement joins TRBV14 to TRBJ1-4; TRBD1 is a possible D gene (6 bases). Germline values: CDR1 SGHDN, CDR2 FVKESK. Trimming stripped 1 base from V and 7 bases from J, with 13 bases between. CDR3 length: 15 residues. The CDR3 DNA reads as TGTGCCAGCAGCCAAGTAGCAGGGGCGAGTGAAAAACTGTTTTTT. This translates into CASSQVAGASEKLFF.

Only a few counts were recorded for this clone. This chain connects TRBV5-4 to TRBJ1-2; the D gene is possibly TRBD1 (6 bases). The germline V gene encodes CDR1 SGHNT and CDR2 YYREEE (reference sequence). Trimming shortened V by 0 bases and J by 2 bases, and 8 bases separated the two germline ends. The CDR3 contains 14 residues. CDR3 coding DNA: TGTGCCAGCAGCTTGGAGGGGGTCAACTATGGCTACACCTTC. This gives the protein CASSLEGVNYGYTF.

Turning to this clone: The junction differs from germline at one of its ends, possibly a read error. Other DNA sequences from this sample encode an identical CDR3 as well. The chain combines TRBV13 with TRBJ2-5; 9 nucleotides match TRBD1. This CDR3 is built from 14 residues. Per germline, CDR1 PRHDT and CDR2 FYEKMQ (reference sequence). CDR3 in DNA: TGCGCCAGCAGCCTACAGGGGGCGAAGGAGACCCAGTACTTC. Translated: CASSLQGAKETQYF.

The V and J genes are TRBV30 and TRBJ2-1; either TRBD1 or TRBD2 may fit D (6 bases each). The CDR3 length is 13 residues. The germline gives CDR1 GTSNPN, CDR2 SVGIG (reference sequence). V was clipped by 5 bases and J by 4 bases, with 12 bases between them. The CDR3 loop is CAWGGTLYNEQFF. CDR3 nucleotides: TGTGCCTGGGGGGGGACATTGTACAATGAGCAGTTCTTC.

The chain recombines TRBV19 with TRBJ1-4; TRBD1 agrees at 7 bases. Germline V CDR1 and CDR2: LNHDA, SQIVND (reference sequence). Losses at the gene ends were 5 bases for V and 7 bases for J; bases not matched to a gene: 10. This CDR3 is built from 15 residues. The CDR3 is CASSPQTGVSEKLFF. DNA for the CDR3: TGTGCCAGTAGTCCCCAAACAGGGGTAAGTGAAAAACTGTTTTTT.

The chain links TRBV7-3 to TRBJ1-2, with 7 positions matching TRBD1. CDR3 length: 15 residues. Germline V lookup: CDR1 SGHTA, CDR2 FQGTGA. J was trimmed by 3 bases and V by 3 bases; bases with no gene match: 7. CDR3 DNA: TGTGCCAGCAGCTTGACGACCACAGGGGACTATGGCTACACCTTC. Protein: CASSLTTTGDYGYTF.